Listed below are T cell receptor beta chains from one sample, sequenced in a study of post-analysis software for immune sequencing data. One entry per CDR3 protein, called by TCRdb with MiXCR from the PCR reads. This sample carries 400,000 to 500,000 distinct CDR3 sequences, roughly 38% of them seen once, and the ten largest clones take 7.6%. Sequencing was carried out using blood. These receptors all stem from a girl aged 2 to 10 with multiple sclerosis. Each CDR3 is given with its conserved first and last residue. Fields, in order: V gene, J gene, CDR3 protein.

v_call: TRBV12-3/TRBV12-4
j_call: TRBJ2-3
cdr3_aa: CASSLVGLVGLAVGDTQYF

v_call: TRBV5-5
j_call: .
cdr3_aa: CASSLLATSYEQYF

v_call: TRBV6-1
j_call: TRBJ2-5
cdr3_aa: CASSGHQETQYF

v_call: TRBV5-1
j_call: TRBJ2-3
cdr3_aa: CASSRDISTDTQYF

v_call: TRBV10-2
j_call: TRBJ1-1
cdr3_aa: CASNSATEAFF

v_call: TRBV5-1
j_call: TRBJ2-4
cdr3_aa: CASSLAGGVAREQYF

v_call: TRBV28
j_call: TRBJ2-2
cdr3_aa: CASSLARELFF

v_call: TRBV21-1
j_call: .
cdr3_aa: CASSKPGLDSSYEQYF

v_call: TRBV12-3/TRBV12-4
j_call: TRBJ1-5
cdr3_aa: CASSFMQGVGQPQHF

v_call: TRBV24-1
j_call: TRBJ2-2
cdr3_aa: CATSGGTGSANTGELFF

v_call: TRBV2
j_call: TRBJ1-3
cdr3_aa: CASSPDRAVGGNTIYF

v_call: TRBV20-1
j_call: TRBJ1-3
cdr3_aa: CSARDRWSLAGNTIYF

v_call: TRBV20-1
j_call: TRBJ2-7
cdr3_aa: CSARWRRAYEQYF

v_call: TRBV12-3/TRBV12-4
j_call: TRBJ1-2
cdr3_aa: CASSAGIVPRFYGYTF

v_call: TRBV5-1
j_call: TRBJ2-7
cdr3_aa: CASSLASSSPGQGTYEQYF

v_call: TRBV10-3
j_call: TRBJ2-3
cdr3_aa: CAISTRRWATDTQYF

v_call: TRBV15
j_call: TRBJ2-2
cdr3_aa: CATSSRDGQTTGELFF

v_call: TRBV6-5
j_call: TRBJ2-5
cdr3_aa: CASSYSSRGQETQYF

v_call: TRBV5-1
j_call: TRBJ1-2
cdr3_aa: CASSFSGGGNGYTF

v_call: TRBV7-3
j_call: TRBJ2-7
cdr3_aa: CASSLSGRFGEQYF

v_call: TRBV4-3
j_call: TRBJ2-1
cdr3_aa: CASSQGEGTSGRLDEQFF

v_call: TRBV6-2/TRBV6-3
j_call: TRBJ2-7
cdr3_aa: CASSYGWRGGNEQYF

v_call: TRBV18
j_call: TRBJ2-5
cdr3_aa: CASSLTGNPETQYF

v_call: TRBV24-1
j_call: TRBJ2-1
cdr3_aa: CATSDWGGISSYNEQFF

v_call: TRBV20-1
j_call: TRBJ1-4
cdr3_aa: CSASEGVGEKLFF

v_call: TRBV12-3/TRBV12-4
j_call: TRBJ1-1
cdr3_aa: CASSHRDRDTEAFF

v_call: TRBV27
j_call: TRBJ2-1
cdr3_aa: CASNPSGRNEQFF

v_call: TRBV24-1
j_call: TRBJ2-7
cdr3_aa: CATSDAQGYEQYF

v_call: TRBV5-6
j_call: TRBJ2-7
cdr3_aa: CASSLDSLNSYGQYF

v_call: TRBV3-1
j_call: TRBJ2-6
cdr3_aa: CASSQAGGANVLTF

v_call: TRBV20-1
j_call: TRBJ2-7
cdr3_aa: CSARPPGLAGEWGYEQYF

v_call: TRBV7-6
j_call: TRBJ2-1
cdr3_aa: CASSLYAAANEQFF

v_call: TRBV12-3/TRBV12-4
j_call: TRBJ2-7
cdr3_aa: CAGSLVISRDRAYEQYF

v_call: TRBV5-1
j_call: TRBJ2-7
cdr3_aa: CASSLGSSVRGEQYF

v_call: TRBV10-3
j_call: TRBJ1-5
cdr3_aa: CAIKSQGGGNQPQHF

v_call: TRBV20-1
j_call: TRBJ2-7
cdr3_aa: CSASKLYEQYF

v_call: TRBV20-1
j_call: TRBJ2-4
cdr3_aa: CSAREPQRGNIQYF

v_call: TRBV29-1
j_call: TRBJ2-7
cdr3_aa: CSVRRDGYEQYF

v_call: TRBV10-3
j_call: TRBJ1-6
cdr3_aa: CAISESPGTGLYNSPPHF

v_call: TRBV12-3/TRBV12-4
j_call: TRBJ1-5
cdr3_aa: CASSARGSGVSNQPQHF

v_call: TRBV28
j_call: TRBJ1-5
cdr3_aa: CASNLLNQPQHF

v_call: TRBV7-2
j_call: TRBJ2-1
cdr3_aa: CASSLVLFASGRNEQFF

v_call: TRBV6-1
j_call: TRBJ2-5
cdr3_aa: CASSDAGTGRRETQYF

v_call: TRBV7-2
j_call: TRBJ2-7
cdr3_aa: CASSRRTGELHEQYF

v_call: TRBV20-1
j_call: TRBJ1-4
cdr3_aa: CSARGRSLTYRLELFF

v_call: TRBV2
j_call: TRBJ2-4
cdr3_aa: CASTKPRDRGAIQYF

v_call: TRBV27
j_call: TRBJ2-7
cdr3_aa: CASSLQTGSLEQYF

v_call: TRBV9
j_call: TRBJ1-2
cdr3_aa: CASSGQPNPGILSDGYTF

v_call: TRBV14
j_call: .
cdr3_aa: CASSPKPMDYEQYF

v_call: TRBV7-3
j_call: TRBJ2-3
cdr3_aa: CASSFAYTDTQYF

v_call: TRBV5-1
j_call: TRBJ2-5
cdr3_aa: CASSLAPGVGETQYF

v_call: TRBV5-8
j_call: TRBJ1-5
cdr3_aa: CASSLTGPSNQPQHF

v_call: TRBV29-1
j_call: .
cdr3_aa: CSVARIGLTYEQYF

v_call: TRBV12-3/TRBV12-4
j_call: TRBJ2-7
cdr3_aa: CTSSLDNGYEQYF

v_call: TRBV7-8
j_call: TRBJ2-7
cdr3_aa: CASSRPRGTGEYEQYF